Each of the 26 T cell receptor beta chains below was sequenced from the same sample in a study of cytomegalovirus exposure and HLA in healthy donors. PCR employed 60 Vbeta and 13 Jbeta primers. Clones were sequenced by immunoSEQ multiplex PCR, and TCRdb holds only the in-frame ones, with some missing. The sample carries fewer than 200,000 clones, approximately 80% recorded once. The specimen sequenced was PBMCs. These receptor sequences come from a man aged 18 to 29 in good health and CMV-seropositive.

The CDR3 bases are TGTGCCAGCAGCCCCGCCGTGTCTAGCGGGAGCCGGGAGCAGTACTTC. Protein: CASSPAVSSGSREQYF. The chain carries TRBV7-9 and TRBJ2-7, with TRBD2 matching 10 bases. This CDR3 has 16 residues. The germline V gene encodes CDR1 SEHNR and CDR2 FQNEAQ (reference sequence). J lost 7 bases, V lost 5 bases, and 14 bases had no gene match.

V gene TRBV6-6 combines with J gene TRBJ1-1; 10 nucleotides match TRBD1. CDR1 is MNHNY, CDR2 SVGAGI, per germline (reference sequence). CDR3 length: 14 residues. V lost 6 bases and J lost 5; bases outside the gene matches: 6. This chain's CDR3 is CASRGGTGETEAFF. The CDR3 region has the DNA TGTGCCAGCAGGGGCGGGACAGGGGAGACTGAAGCTTTCTTT.

The V gene is TRBV4-2, the J gene TRBJ1-5; 12 bases are shared with TRBD1. J gave up 6 bases and V 4 bases, and 4 bases lay outside the gene matches. CDR3 length: 15 amino acids. The germline CDR1 and CDR2 sequences are LGHNA and YNFKEQ. CDR3 nucleotides: TGTGCCAGCAGCCTCGGGACAGGGGGCAGTCAGCCCCAGCATTTT. Its translation is CASSLGTGGSQPQHF.

There are a few counts of this clone. This chain joins TRBV19 and TRBJ1-5; TRBD1 agrees at 10 bases. J lost 6 bases, V lost 0 bases, and 5 bases had no gene match. Per germline, CDR1 LNHDA and CDR2 SQIVND (reference sequence). The CDR3 has 16 residues. The CDR3: CASSIEGQGLGQPQHF. The CDR3 region has the DNA TGTGCCAGTAGTATAGAGGGACAGGGGTTGGGTCAGCCCCAGCATTTT.

V and J are TRBV7-8 and TRBJ2-3; 13 bases are shared with TRBD2. The germline V gene encodes CDR1 SGHVS and CDR2 FQNEAQ. V lost 7 bases to trimming and J lost 2 bases; unmatched junction nucleotides: 9. The CDR3 spans 17 residues. CDR3 sequence reads: CASTLPGLAGYTDTQYF. In DNA, the CDR3 is TGTGCCAGCACCCTACCGGGACTAGCGGGATACACAGATACGCAGTATTTT.

This chain connects TRBV6-1 to TRBJ2-7; a possible D gene is TRBD2 (6 bases). This CDR3 is 16 amino acids long. CDR1 MNHNS and CDR2 SASEGT come from the germline V gene. Trimming cost V 2 bases and J 0 bases, with 14 bases left between them. The CDR3 DNA follows: TGTGCCAGCAGTGAAACCCCGGGAGACGCCTCCTACGAGCAGTACTTC. It is translated as CASSETPGDASYEQYF.

The chain carries TRBV9 and TRBJ2-2; D ambiguous. Germline values: CDR1 SGDLS, CDR2 YYNGEE. Trimming took off 0 bases at V and 1 base at J, with 4 bases between the two ends. The CDR3 totals 14 residues. The CDR3 DNA follows: TGTGCCAGCAGCGTAGCGGTGAACACCGGGGAGCTGTTTTTT. Translating gives CASSVAVNTGELFF.

The chain has TRBV11-2 and TRBJ1-5; D is possibly TRBD1 (5 bases). CDR1 is SGHAT and CDR2 is FQNNGV in the germline V gene. V lost 3 bases, J lost 9 bases, and 15 bases lay in between. The CDR3 extends over 14 amino acids. The CDR3 is CASSFGAGSGPQHF. For the CDR3, the DNA is TGTGCCAGCAGCTTTGGGGCGGGGTCAGGGCCCCAGCATTTT.

As to this clone: Here the CDR3 omits its conserved ending phenylalanine or tryptophan, so a read error is the likely source. This chain joins TRBV6-1 and TRBJ1-2, with 10 positions matching TRBD1. The CDR3 length is 14 residues. Germline V gene sequence: CDR1 MNHNS, CDR2 SASEGT. V trimming: 4 bases; J trimming: 8 bases; junction bases outside the gene matches: 7. CDR3 amino acids: CASSGGQGIQGYTL. The CDR3 DNA follows: TGTGCCAGCAGTGGGGGACAGGGGATTCAGGGCTACACCCTC.

The gene calls are TRBV21-1 and TRBJ2-7; the table's D call of TRBD1 was not tested on the DNA. TRBV21-1 constitutes a pseudogene. The CDR3 is 13 amino acids. For the CDR3, the DNA is TGTGCCAGCAGCAAACCCCAGGGGAACGAGCAGTACTTC. It yields the protein CASSKPQGNEQYF.

The gene calls are TRBV2 and TRBJ2-3, with 9 bases lining up with TRBD1. The V segment lost 7 bases and the J segment 0 bases; nucleotides outside the gene matches: 11. The CDR3 loop spans 17 amino acids. Germline CDR1 is SNHLY and CDR2 is FYNNEI. The CDR3, as DNA: TGTGCCAGCACAAGGACAGGGGCTGGAACTAGCACAGATACGCAGTATTTT. Protein: CASTRTGAGTSTDTQYF.

As concerns this clone: The junction departs from the called germline gene at one end, perhaps through a read error. V usage is TRBV7-6 and J usage is TRBJ1-1; D possibly corresponds to TRBD1 (6 bases). This CDR3 is built from 18 residues. Per the germline V gene, CDR1 is SGHVS and CDR2 is FNYEAQ. CDR3 bases: TGTGCCAGCAGCTTAGGAGTAAATTACGGACAGTCGGACACTGAAGCTTCCTTT. Protein product: CASSLGVNYGQSDTEASF. Drawing the rest from reference TRBV7-6 and TRBJ1-1, the complete variable domain is GAGVSQSPRYKVTKRGQDVALRCDPISGHVSLYWYRQALGQGPEFLTYFNYEAQQDKSGLPNDRFSAERPEGSISTLTIQRTEQRDSAMYRCASSLGVNYGQSDTEASFGQGTRLTVV.

The chain has TRBV19 and TRBJ2-3; TRBD2 might be the D (5 bases). V was cut by 7 bases and J by 0 bases, with 11 bases left in between. The CDR3 has 14 residues. Per germline, CDR1 LNHDA and CDR2 SQIVND (reference sequence). The CDR3 bases are TGTGCCAGTAATGAGCGGTTTAGCACAGATACGCAGTATTTT. Translated, it gives CASNERFSTDTQYF.

The genes are TRBV7-9 and TRBJ2-5; 10 bases agree with TRBD2. The CDR3 sequence is 17 residues long. From germline, CDR1 is SEHNR and CDR2 FQNEAQ (reference sequence). V dropped 5 bases and J dropped 5; count of bases not matched to a gene: 14. The CDR3: CASSPGLADHKRETQYF. The CDR3 nucleotides read TGTGCCAGCAGCCCAGGACTAGCGGACCATAAGCGGGAGACCCAGTACTTC.

This clone has a handful of counts. The chain links TRBV6-1 to TRBJ2-7, with 7 bases matching TRBD2. This CDR3 has 14 residues. Germline assignment: CDR1 MNHNS and CDR2 SASEGT. The V and J ends lost 2 bases and 11 bases, in that order; junction bases with no gene match: 12. The CDR3 loop reads CASSESRGREREYF. CDR3 nucleotide sequence: TGTGCCAGCAGTGAATCCCGAGGGAGGGAGCGCGAGTACTTC.

The chain carries TRBV4-1 and TRBJ1-4; 11 bases are shared with TRBD1. Germline CDR1 reads MGHRA; CDR2 reads YSYEKL. The V and J ends lost 1 base and 10 bases, in that order; junction bases with no gene match: 14. This CDR3 has 18 amino acids. This CDR3 reads CASSQAAYPGTGGGKLFF. The CDR3 bases are TGCGCCAGCAGCCAAGCTGCGTACCCCGGGACAGGGGGAGGAAAACTGTTTTTT.

This clone was counted a single time. The chain employs TRBV7-9 and TRBJ1-1; the D is unclear. Germline loops: CDR1 SEHNR, CDR2 FQNEAQ (reference sequence). The CDR3 runs 15 residues. Trimming cost V 0 bases and J 1 base, with 9 bases left between them. In nucleotides, the CDR3 is TGTGCCAGCAGCTTAGCGAGGGCGGAGAACACTGAAGCTTTCTTT. Its translation: CASSLARAENTEAFF. The full variable domain, completed using reference TRBV7-9 and TRBJ1-1, is DTGVSQNPRHKITKRGQNVTFRCDPISEHNRLYWYRQTLGQGPEFLTYFQNEAQLEKSRLLSDRFSAERPKGSFSTLEIQRTEQGDSAMYLCASSLARAENTEAFFGQGTRLTVV.

The chain has TRBV27 and TRBJ1-5, with TRBD1 matching 7 bases. This CDR3 region has 15 residues. Germline CDR1 is MNHEY and CDR2 is SMNVEV (reference sequence). V gave up 6 bases and J gave up 2 bases; unmatched junction bases: 7. This CDR3 is CASSIDRARNQPQHF. The CDR3, as DNA: TGTGCCAGCAGCATCGACAGGGCGCGCAATCAGCCCCAGCATTTT.

This chain uses TRBV14 with TRBJ2-1; the D gene is possibly TRBD2 (6 bases). V lost 1 base and J 2 bases, leaving 12 bases between the germline ends. The CDR3 length is 16 residues. Germline lookup yields CDR1 SGHDN and CDR2 FVKESK. Here the CDR3 reads CASSQAIAVAYNEQFF. CDR3 sequence (DNA): TGTGCCAGCAGCCAAGCGATAGCGGTCGCCTACAATGAGCAGTTCTTC.

V and J are TRBV30 and TRBJ1-5; TRBD1 matches at 10 bases. This CDR3 spans 16 amino acids. Germline CDR1 and CDR2: GTSNPN and SVGIG (reference sequence). V was pared by 3 bases and J by 0 bases, with 5 bases of the junction left unmatched. The CDR3 DNA is TGTGCCTGGAGGCGACAGGGGGCGGATAGCAATCAGCCCCAGCATTTT. Translating it yields CAWRRQGADSNQPQHF.

The rearrangement joins TRBV5-8 to TRBJ1-5, with D perhaps TRBD1 (5 bases). Germline loops: CDR1 SGHTS, CDR2 YDEGEE. The CDR3 consists of 16 residues. V gave up 2 bases and J gave up 0 bases, with 12 bases separating them. The CDR3 protein is CASSFRQGYSNQPQHF. CDR3 in DNA: TGTGCCAGCAGCTTTCGGCAGGGCTATAGCAATCAGCCCCAGCATTTT.

The chain combines TRBV5-1 with TRBJ1-1, with D maybe TRBD1 (6 bases). V dropped 3 bases and J dropped 0 bases, with 12 bases sitting between them. The germline gives CDR1 SGHRS, CDR2 YFSETQ. This CDR3 has 15 amino acids. The CDR3 coding sequence is TGCGCCAGCAGCTCAAAGGACAGTTTGAACACTGAAGCTTTCTTT. Translation: CASSSKDSLNTEAFF. The complete variable domain, with remaining parts taken from reference TRBV5-1 and TRBJ1-1, reads KAGVTQTPRYLIKTRGQQVTLSCSPISGHRSVSWYQQTPGQGLQFLFEYFSETQRNKGNFPGRFSGRQFSNSRSEMNVSTLELGDSALYLCASSSKDSLNTEAFFGQGTRLTVV.

The V and J genes are TRBV29-1 and TRBJ2-5, with 7 positions matching TRBD1. Trimming at V came to 4 bases and at J to 2 bases, leaving 7 bases not matched to a gene. CDR3 length: 14 amino acids. From germline, CDR1 is SQVTM and CDR2 ANQGSEA. The CDR3 loop reads CSVGLGTAQETQYF. The CDR3 region has the DNA TGCAGCGTTGGACTGGGGACAGCGCAAGAGACCCAGTACTTC.

The rearrangement joins TRBV9 to TRBJ2-2; D might be TRBD2 (6 bases). Trimming left V 0 bases short and J 5 bases short, with 17 bases between. The length of the CDR3 is 17 residues. The germline V gene has CDR1 SGDLS and CDR2 YYNGEE. This CDR3 is CASSVDGGSLRTGELFF. The DNA for the CDR3 is TGTGCCAGCAGCGTAGACGGGGGTTCTCTAAGGACCGGGGAGCTGTTTTTT.

The chain employs TRBV4-1 and TRBJ2-7; 10 bases line up with TRBD1. Losses at the gene ends were 7 bases for V and 0 bases for J; bases not matched to a gene: 6. The V gene's germline CDR1 is MGHRA and CDR2 YSYEKL. The CDR3 totals 15 residues. The CDR3 nucleotides are TGCGCCAGCACCTGGGGACAGGGGCCCTCCTACGAGCAGTACTTC. It specifies CASTWGQGPSYEQYF.

The chain couples TRBV5-1 to TRBJ1-4; the match to TRBD1 covers 7 bases. Germline loops: CDR1 SGHRS, CDR2 YFSETQ. This CDR3 comprises 14 residues. V was clipped by 2 bases and J by 5 bases; unmatched bases: 3. CDR3 protein: CASSFQDRNEKLFF. CDR3 bases: TGCGCCAGCAGCTTCCAGGACAGGAATGAAAAACTGTTTTTT. Full variable domain (missing parts from reference TRBV5-1 and TRBJ1-4): KAGVTQTPRYLIKTRGQQVTLSCSPISGHRSVSWYQQTPGQGLQFLFEYFSETQRNKGNFPGRFSGRQFSNSRSEMNVSTLELGDSALYLCASSFQDRNEKLFFGSGTQLSVL.